This T cell receptor beta chain was found in a study of identical twins. Study observations and caveats: Recombination models fit unrelated individuals' TCR alpha sharing but underestimated twins'. Analyses of zero insertions could be partly confounded by invariant MAIT and iNKT cells.

Healthy Caucasian donors formed the entire cohort. Template switching, a step in the protocol, added a universal primer site, and cDNA carried unique molecular identifiers. TCRdb independently ran MiXCR on the 5' RACE reads; one entry per CDR3 protein. This sample has 310,000 or so distinct CDR3 sequences; about 8% occur once, and the top ten carry less than 2.5%. This clonotype has a count of ten or more. As yet, its antigen is unknown. Trimming removed 7 bases from V and 2 bases from J; junction bases left unmatched: 6. CDR3 length: 15 amino acids. The germline V gene has CDR1 SNHLY and CDR2 FYNNEI. The same data also contributed to another study, on yellow fever vaccine responses in identical twins.

The chain has TRBV2 and TRBJ2-7; 12 nucleotides match TRBD2. The origin of this receptor is a woman aged 18-29 years in good health. The source material was memory (CD45RO+) T cells sorted from blood. The CDR3 nucleotides read TGTGCCAGCACTCTACTAGCGGGAGGTCCCTACGAGCAGTACTTC. Translating it yields CASTLLAGGPYEQYF.